This T cell receptor (beta chain) derives from a study of blood T cell repertoires in COVID-19. Study as a whole: Sites in the United States, Italy and Spain provided acute and convalescent COVID-19 samples. PBMCs, B-cell-depleted T cells, or T cells provided the cDNA or gDNA that made up the material.

Original data processing: Researchers report that nucleated cell counts were estimated from reference gene primer amplification. Sequenced by immunoSEQ multiplex PCR; TCRdb stores in-frame clones only, minus some. Clone size and V and J calls were adopted from that table, with D and trimming inferred from the DNA. The data show approximately 200,000 clones, roughly 80% seen once. The CDR3 extends over 11 amino acids. V lost 5 bases, J lost 12 bases, and 14 bases lay in between. CDR1 and CDR2 (germline): SGHAT, FQDESV (reference sequence). This chain joins TRBV11-1 and TRBJ2-7; D unclear. Sequenced input: peripheral blood. The clonotype comes from a woman aged 50 to 65 with acute or convalescent COVID-19. The CDR3 region has the DNA TGTGCCAGCAGCGTGAAGGAGTCCGGGTACTTC. The encoded protein is CASSVKESGYF.